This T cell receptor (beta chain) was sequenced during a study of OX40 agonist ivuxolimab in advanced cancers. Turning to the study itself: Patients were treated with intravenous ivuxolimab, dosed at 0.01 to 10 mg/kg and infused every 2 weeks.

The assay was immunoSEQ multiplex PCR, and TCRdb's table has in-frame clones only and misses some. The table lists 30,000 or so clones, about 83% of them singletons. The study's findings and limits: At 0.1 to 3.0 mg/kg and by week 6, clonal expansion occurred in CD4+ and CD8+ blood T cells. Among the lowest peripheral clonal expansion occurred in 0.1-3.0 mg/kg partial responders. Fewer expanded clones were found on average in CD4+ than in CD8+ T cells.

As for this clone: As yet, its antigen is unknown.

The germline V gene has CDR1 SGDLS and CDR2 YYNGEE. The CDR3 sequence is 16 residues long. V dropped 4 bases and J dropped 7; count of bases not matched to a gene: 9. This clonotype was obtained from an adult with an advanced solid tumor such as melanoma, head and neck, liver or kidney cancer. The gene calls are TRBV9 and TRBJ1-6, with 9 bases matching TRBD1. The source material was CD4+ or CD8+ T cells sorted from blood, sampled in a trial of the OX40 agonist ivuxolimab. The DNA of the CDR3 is TGTGCCAGCAGCCCCCCCGGGACAGGGAAAAATTCACCCCTCCACTTT. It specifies CASSPPGTGKNSPLHF.